The rows below give T cell receptor beta chains drawn from one sample of a study of T cell responses to AZD1222 COVID-19 vaccine. Produced via immunoSEQ multiplex PCR; TCRdb's table is partial and in-frame only. The sample lists some 180,000 clones, about 86% seen once, with 0.45% to 0.55% in the top ten. The sample here was peripheral blood, taken on day 0 of AZD1222 vaccination. These TCRs come from an adult in good health. Both conserved end residues are part of each CDR3. The order of the fields is clone size, J gene, V gene, D gene, CDR3 protein, CDR3 DNA. D genes are given only for firm matches. Part of the rows lack a size; the others show once, few, many or a class for expanded clones.

abundance: NA; j_gene: TRBJ1-1; v_gene: TRBV7-7; d_gene: NA; CDR3aa: CASSPLGRLGDEAFF; CDR3nt: TGTGCTAGCAGCCCCTTGGGCCGGTTGGGGGATGAAGCTTTCTTT
abundance: NA; j_gene: TRBJ1-1; v_gene: TRBV5-6; d_gene: TRBD1; CDR3aa: CASSPWNRGTPEAFF; CDR3nt: TGTGCCAGCAGCCCGTGGAACAGGGGGACTCCTGAAGCTTTCTTT
abundance: NA; j_gene: TRBJ1-5; v_gene: TRBV7-9; d_gene: NA; CDR3aa: CASSSSLGVTAGQPQHF; CDR3nt: TGTGCCAGCAGCTCTTCCTTAGGGGTAACCGCGGGTCAGCCCCAGCATTTT
abundance: NA; j_gene: TRBJ1-2; v_gene: TRBV7-2; d_gene: NA; CDR3aa: CASSLDGHNYGYTF; CDR3nt: TGTGCCAGCAGCTTAGATGGACACAACTATGGCTACACCTTC
abundance: NA; j_gene: TRBJ1-3; v_gene: TRBV13; d_gene: NA; CDR3aa: CASTYGTFSGNTIYF; CDR3nt: TGTGCCAGCACCTACGGGACATTCTCTGGAAACACCATATATTTT
abundance: NA; j_gene: TRBJ1-3; v_gene: TRBV19; d_gene: NA; CDR3aa: CASIPQGGNTIYF; CDR3nt: TGTGCCAGTATCCCCCAGGGAGGAAACACCATATATTTT
abundance: NA; j_gene: TRBJ2-7; v_gene: TRBV20-1; d_gene: NA; CDR3aa: CSARYGGQYF; CDR3nt: TGCAGTGCTAGATACGGGGGGCAGTACTTC
abundance: NA; j_gene: TRBJ2-2; v_gene: TRBV5-4; d_gene: NA; CDR3aa: CASSLAGRGETGELFF; CDR3nt: TGTGCCAGCAGCTTGGCTGGTAGGGGCGAAACCGGGGAGCTGTTTTTT
abundance: NA; j_gene: TRBJ2-6; v_gene: TRBV7-9; d_gene: TRBD1; CDR3aa: CASSPGTGSSGANVLTF; CDR3nt: TGTGCCAGCAGCCCGGGGACAGGAAGCTCTGGGGCCAACGTCCTGACTTTC
abundance: NA; j_gene: TRBJ1-1; v_gene: TRBV6-5; d_gene: NA; CDR3aa: CASSLITEAFF; CDR3nt: TGTGCCAGCAGTTTGATTACTGAAGCTTTCTTT
abundance: NA; j_gene: TRBJ2-1; v_gene: TRBV7-6; d_gene: TRBD2; CDR3aa: CASSTLPSGSYNEQFF; CDR3nt: TGTGCCAGCAGCACCCTCCCAAGCGGGAGCTACAATGAGCAGTTCTTC
abundance: NA; j_gene: TRBJ2-7; v_gene: TRBV4-2; d_gene: NA; CDR3aa: CASSPQGRDEQYF; CDR3nt: TGTGCCAGCAGCCCTCAGGGAAGGGACGAGCAGTACTTC
abundance: once; j_gene: TRBJ2-2; v_gene: TRBV7-9; d_gene: TRBD2; CDR3aa: CASSSQERGNTGELFF; CDR3nt: TGTGCCAGCAGCTCCCAAGAGCGGGGGAACACCGGGGAGCTGTTTTTT
abundance: NA; j_gene: TRBJ1-2; v_gene: TRBV9; d_gene: NA; CDR3aa: CASSPGSPHSDGYTF; CDR3nt: TGTGCCAGCAGCCCAGGGTCCCCCCACTCGGATGGCTACACCTTC
abundance: NA; j_gene: TRBJ1-5; v_gene: TRBV7-2; d_gene: NA; CDR3aa: CASSSGYQPQHF; CDR3nt: TGTGCCAGCAGCTCAGGGTACCAGCCCCAGCATTTT
abundance: NA; j_gene: TRBJ1-4; v_gene: TRBV5-1; d_gene: NA; CDR3aa: CASSLGGKANEKLFF; CDR3nt: TGCGCCAGCAGCTTGGGTGGGAAGGCTAATGAAAAACTGTTTTTT
abundance: NA; j_gene: TRBJ1-2; v_gene: TRBV4-3; d_gene: NA; CDR3aa: CASSQQTGEGYGYTF; CDR3nt: TGCGCCAGCAGCCAACAGACAGGAGAGGGCTATGGCTACACCTTC
abundance: NA; j_gene: TRBJ1-5; v_gene: TRBV4-1; d_gene: TRBD1; CDR3aa: CASSQGDRESQPQHF; CDR3nt: TGCGCCAGCAGCCAAGGGGACAGGGAGTCCCAGCCCCAGCATTTT
abundance: NA; j_gene: TRBJ2-7; v_gene: TRBV11-1; d_gene: TRBD2; CDR3aa: CASSLDWTSGYEQYF; CDR3nt: TGTGCCAGCAGCTTAGACTGGACTAGCGGCTACGAGCAGTACTTC
abundance: NA; j_gene: TRBJ1-1; v_gene: TRBV28; d_gene: NA; CDR3aa: CASSPPDTITEAFF; CDR3nt: TGTGCCAGCAGCCCCCCCGACACAATCACTGAAGCTTTCTTT
abundance: once; j_gene: TRBJ1-3; v_gene: TRBV30; d_gene: NA; CDR3aa: CAWSVSVSGNTIYF; CDR3nt: TGTGCCTGGAGTGTCTCGGTCTCTGGAAACACCATATATTTT
abundance: NA; j_gene: TRBJ1-6; v_gene: TRBV6-5; d_gene: TRBD1; CDR3aa: CASTGWTGANSPLHF; CDR3nt: TGTGCCAGCACCGGATGGACAGGGGCTAATTCACCCCTCCACTTT
abundance: NA; j_gene: TRBJ1-4; v_gene: TRBV6-6; d_gene: NA; CDR3aa: CASTRSRTNEKLFF; CDR3nt: TGTGCCAGCACACGGAGCAGGACTAATGAAAAACTGTTTTTT
abundance: NA; j_gene: TRBJ1-1; v_gene: TRBV4-1; d_gene: NA; CDR3aa: CASRPRDLFVGTEAFF; CDR3nt: TGCGCCAGCAGACCCCGGGACCTTTTTGTGGGCACTGAAGCTTTCTTT
abundance: NA; j_gene: TRBJ2-1; v_gene: TRBV5-1; d_gene: TRBD2; CDR3aa: CASSPVGTSGLSSYNEQFF; CDR3nt: TGCGCCAGCAGCCCGGTCGGGACTAGCGGCCTTAGCTCCTACAATGAGCAGTTCTTC
abundance: NA; j_gene: TRBJ1-4; v_gene: TRBV2; d_gene: NA; CDR3aa: CASSEYSREKLFF; CDR3nt: TGTGCCAGCAGTGAATATTCTCGCGAAAAACTGTTTTTT
abundance: NA; j_gene: TRBJ2-2; v_gene: TRBV7-2; d_gene: NA; CDR3aa: CASSSWLGTGELFF; CDR3nt: TGTGCCAGCAGCTCCTGGTTAGGGACCGGGGAGCTGTTTTTT
abundance: NA; j_gene: TRBJ2-7; v_gene: TRBV9; d_gene: TRBD1; CDR3aa: CASSVTGTGDEQYF; CDR3nt: TGTGCCAGCAGCGTAACAGGGACAGGGGACGAGCAGTACTTC
abundance: NA; j_gene: TRBJ2-7; v_gene: TRBV7-9; d_gene: NA; CDR3aa: CASSLVLGGTYEQYF; CDR3nt: TGTGCCAGCAGCTTAGTACTGGGGGGCACCTACGAGCAGTACTTC